These 10 T cell receptor beta chains were all obtained from the same sample, sequenced in a study of T-cell reconstitution after alpha-beta-depleted transplantation in children. Unique molecular identifiers tagged the TCRbeta library. TCRdb ran MiXCR on the PCR reads and lists one entry per CDR3 protein. The sample lists 700,000 to 950,000 distinct CDR3 sequences; around 15% were seen once. Specimen: PBMCs, mostly from graft donor cells, collected 360 days after TCRalphabeta/CD19-depleted stem cell transplant. The receptors shown here come from a male patient younger than 18 who had a stem cell transplant for acute lymphoblastic leukemia, so the T cells may come from the graft donor.

The chain couples TRBV29-1 to TRBJ1-5; D might be TRBD1 (5 bases). V was cut by 5 bases and J by 3 bases, with 14 bases left in between. CDR1 is SQVTM, CDR2 ANQGSEA, per germline. The CDR3 is made up of 14 amino acids. CDR3 coding DNA: TGCAGCGTTCGGGACGGACTAAACAATCAGCCCCAGCATTTT. Its translation is CSVRDGLNNQPQHF. Drawing the rest from reference TRBV29-1 and TRBJ1-5, the complete variable domain is SAVISQKPSRDICQRGTSLTIQCQVDSQVTMMFWYRQQPGQSLTLIATANQGSEATYESGFVIDKFPISRPNLTFSTLTVSNMSPEDSSIYLCSVRDGLNNQPQHFGDGTRLSIL.

This clonotype has more than one count but fewer than ten. The rearrangement uses TRBV29-1 and TRBJ2-7; D may correspond to TRBD1 or TRBD2 (5 bases each). CDR1 is SQVTM and CDR2 is ANQGSEA in the germline V gene. Trimming cost V 3 bases and J 3 bases, with 12 bases left between them. This CDR3 comprises 13 residues. The CDR3 is CSVEGTTNYEQYF. The CDR3 DNA sequence: TGCAGCGTTGAGGGGACCACCAACTACGAGCAGTACTTC.

The chain has TRBV3-1 and TRBJ2-7; no clear D gene. V was cut by 3 bases and J by 5 bases, with 5 bases left in between. The CDR3 has 11 amino acids. CDR1 is LGHDT, CDR2 YNNKEL, per germline (reference sequence). CDR3 nucleotide sequence: TGTGCCAGCAGCCACGTCCACGAGCAGTACTTC. It codes for CASSHVHEQYF.

This clonotype was counted only a few times. This chain connects TRBV27 to TRBJ1-1; 7 bases map to TRBD1. This CDR3 comprises 16 residues. Trimming took 2 bases from V and 9 from J; bases not matched to a gene: 15. Germline V lookup: CDR1 MNHEY, CDR2 SMNVEV (reference sequence). The chain's CDR3 is CASSLDPTGSFFKAFF. DNA of the CDR3: TGTGCCAGCAGTTTAGACCCGACAGGGTCCTTCTTCAAAGCTTTCTTT.

The V gene is TRBV20-1, the J gene TRBJ2-3; D perhaps matches TRBD1 (6 bases). This CDR3 spans 17 amino acids. V lost 2 bases, J lost 0 bases, and 18 bases lay in between. Germline lookup yields CDR1 DFQATT and CDR2 SNEGSKA (reference sequence). CDR3 DNA sequence: TGCAGTGCTAGACCATTCGACAGGCCCTCTAGCACAGATACGCAGTATTTT. This gives the protein CSARPFDRPSSTDTQYF.

This clonotype was seen a few times. The chain joins TRBV12-3 or TRBV12-4 to TRBJ1-5; no clear D gene. V was trimmed by 2 bases and J by 5 bases, leaving 10 bases between them. The length of the CDR3 is 14 residues. The CDR3 region is CASSLSGSHQPQHF. The CDR3 region has the DNA TGTGCCAGCAGTTTAAGTGGTTCGCATCAGCCCCAGCATTTT.

The chain's CDR3 is CASSSLGYSNTGELFF. CDR3 nucleotides: TGTGCCAGCAGTTCCCTAGGGTACTCGAACACCGGGGAGCTGTTTTTT. V usage is TRBV6-5 and J usage is TRBJ2-2; D ambiguous. The CDR3 covers 16 residues. Trimming took off 4 bases at V and 0 bases at J, with 12 bases between the two ends. Germline values: CDR1 MNHEY, CDR2 SVGAGI.

This clonotype was detected only once. The chain uses TRBV4-1 and TRBJ2-3, with D possibly being TRBD2 (6 bases). Per the germline V gene, CDR1 is MGHRA and CDR2 is YSYEKL. The CDR3 covers 15 residues. V shed 1 base and J shed 5 bases, with 13 bases lying between them. The CDR3 is CASSQGWGGKDTQYF. The CDR3 DNA reads TGCGCCAGCAGCCAAGGGTGGGGAGGAAAAGATACGCAGTATTTT.

This chain uses TRBV11-2 with TRBJ2-3; no definite D call. CDR1 and CDR2 from the germline V gene are SGHAT and FQNNGV. With 4 bases removed from V and 3 bases from J, the gap between germline ends came to 11 bases. The CDR3 consists of 14 residues. The CDR3 DNA follows: TGTGCCAGCAGCTCCAAGGAGCCAACAGATACGCAGTATTTT. It yields the protein CASSSKEPTDTQYF. Drawing the rest from reference TRBV11-2 and TRBJ2-3, the complete variable domain is EAGVAQSPRYKIIEKRQSVAFWCNPISGHATLYWYQQILGQGPKLLIQFQNNGVVDDSQLPKDRFSAERLKGVDSTLKIQPAKLEDSAVYLCASSSKEPTDTQYFGPGTRLTVL.

The chain links TRBV23-1 to TRBJ2-4, with D unclear. TRBV23-1 qualifies as an ORF whose function is uncertain. The CDR3 loop spans 16 amino acids. V was pared by 3 bases and J by 0 bases, with 12 bases between. The CDR3: CASSHEMALAKNIQYF. CDR3 DNA sequence: TGCGCCAGCAGTCATGAAATGGCTCTAGCCAAAAACATTCAGTACTTC.